The clone carrying this T cell receptor (beta chain) was detected once. Trimming removed 5 bases from V and 8 bases from J; junction bases left unmatched: 10. Germline V lookup: CDR1 GTSNPN, CDR2 SVGIG (reference sequence). This CDR3 spans 13 amino acids. Clones were read by immunoSEQ multiplex PCR, and TCRdb kept only the in-frame ones, dropping some. The sample carries some 260,000 clones, roughly 86% recorded once. The record originates from a study of blood T cell repertoires in COVID-19. Study-wide context: From T cells, B-cell-depleted T cells, or PBMCs came the material, which was cDNA or gDNA.

This receptor was taken from a human donor in a cohort sampled during active COVID-19. The J gene is TRBJ1-1, the V gene TRBV30; 8 nucleotides match TRBD1. Specimen: peripheral blood. The CDR3 is CAWVSGGKAEAFF. In DNA, the CDR3 is TGTGCCTGGGTTTCAGGGGGCAAAGCCGAAGCTTTCTTT.